Presented here are 9 T cell receptor beta chains from one specimen sequenced in a study of shared clonotypes between healthy human individuals. The repertoire was sequenced with immunoSEQ multiplex PCR; TCRdb's copy has only in-frame clones and lacks some. Of some 2,400,000 clones listed, roughly 95% are singletons. The sequencing input was naive CD4+ T cells sorted from blood. The subset here: CD45RA+ positively selected. These receptors all stem from a man younger than 35 in good health.

This clone occurred once. This chain links TRBV30 with TRBJ1-5; no clear D gene. The germline V and J ends were trimmed by 2 bases and 3 bases, with 11 bases remaining between them. The CDR3 length is 14 residues. Germline CDR1 GTSNPN, CDR2 SVGIG (reference sequence). CDR3 amino acids: CAWSSGGDNQPQHF. CDR3 coding DNA: TGTGCCTGGAGTAGCGGCGGGGACAATCAGCCCCAGCATTTT.

The chain joins TRBV6-5 to TRBJ2-3, with 7 bases that match TRBD1. The germline V gene encodes CDR1 MNHEY and CDR2 SVGAGI. This CDR3 is 16 amino acids long. Unmatched junction bases numbered 9, after V lost 4 bases and J lost 2 bases. The CDR3 nucleotides are TGTGCCAGCAGTTGGGTCAGGGGGATCTCCACAGATACGCAGTATTTT. Protein: CASSWVRGISTDTQYF.

The rearrangement uses TRBV5-1 and TRBJ1-2, with unresolved D. Germline V CDR1 and CDR2: SGHRS, YFSETQ. The V end lost 4 bases, the J end lost 9 bases, and 19 bases lay between the germline ends. The CDR3 loop spans 14 amino acids. CDR3 residues: CASSLGSTDHRYTF. In nucleotides, the CDR3 is TGCGCCAGCAGCCTGGGATCCACGGACCATCGCTACACCTTC.

V and J are TRBV5-1 and TRBJ2-1; D tentatively reads TRBD1 or TRBD2 (5 bases each). V shed 0 bases and J shed 7 bases, with 17 bases lying between them. Germline lookup yields CDR1 SGHRS and CDR2 YFSETQ. This CDR3 has 16 residues. The CDR3 sequence is CASSLGPSGQGNEQFF. For the CDR3, the DNA is TGCGCCAGCAGCTTGGGTCCAAGCGGACAAGGGAATGAGCAGTTCTTC.

The genes are TRBV6-1 and TRBJ1-2; D ambiguous. V lost 2 bases and J lost 5, with 12 bases in between. In germline, CDR1 is MNHNS, CDR2 SASEGT. The CDR3 has 14 residues. The CDR3 bases are TGTGCCAGCAGTGAAAGGTCAGGAATATATGGCTACACCTTC. Protein product: CASSERSGIYGYTF.

The chain has TRBV6-5 and TRBJ2-7; 11 nucleotides align to TRBD2. J was trimmed by 4 bases and V by 2 bases; bases with no gene match: 7. CDR1 and CDR2 from the germline V gene are MNHEY and SVGAGI. This CDR3 has 16 amino acids. CDR3 loop: CASSYAGTSGMYEQYF. DNA of the CDR3: TGTGCCAGCAGTTACGCCGGGACTAGCGGAATGTACGAGCAGTACTTC.

The chain is built from TRBV7-2 and TRBJ1-1; D is unclear. V lost 5 bases to trimming and J lost 1 base, with 14 bases between them. CDR3 length: 15 residues. Germline values: CDR1 SGHTA, CDR2 FQGNSA. The CDR3 sequence: CASSPAGLTNTEAFF. The DNA for the CDR3 is TGTGCCAGCAGCCCAGCCGGACTCACGAACACTGAAGCTTTCTTT.

The chain links TRBV30 to TRBJ2-3; no reliable D call. The CDR3 has 11 amino acids. V was cut by 5 bases and J by 6 bases, with 9 bases left in between. CDR1 is GTSNPN and CDR2 is SVGIG in the germline V gene (reference sequence). CDR3 region: CAWQPEDTQYF. DNA of the CDR3: TGTGCCTGGCAGCCGGAGGATACGCAGTATTTT.

The V call is TRBV6-1, the J call TRBJ1-3, with D maybe TRBD1 (6 bases). The CDR3 contains 15 residues. CDR1 and CDR2 (germline): MNHNS, SASEGT. Deletions cut 7 bases from V and 0 bases from J, with 13 bases between. Here the CDR3 reads CASNAGAFSGNTIYF. CDR3 nucleotide sequence: TGTGCCAGCAATGCGGGGGCTTTCTCTGGAAACACCATATATTTT.